This T cell receptor (beta chain) was sequenced during a study of shared clonotypes between healthy human individuals. Overall study results and limits: Few donors limited the genetic and exposure-history diversity represented.

Several immunoSEQ plates held equal portions of the genomic DNA taken from each subset. Replicate sorted-subset PCRs were loaded with around 210 ng DNA, about 28,000 T cell genomes. Assay: immunoSEQ multiplex PCR; the TCRdb copy retains only in-frame clones and omits some. The sample holds some 2.1 million clones, just over 90% seen once. The CDR3 consists of 14 residues. CDR1 is GTSNPN, CDR2 SVGIG, per germline (reference sequence). V was trimmed by 4 bases and J by 2 bases, leaving 13 bases between them. As defined, naive CD8 cells were CD45RO-negative and positively selected for CCR7, with terminally differentiated effector memory CD45RA+ cells excluded. Donors comprised only Caucasian adults living in Nashville, Tennessee. Remarks on this clone: The target antigen is unknown.

V gene TRBV30 combines with J gene TRBJ2-3; the D gene is possibly TRBD2 (6 bases). The clonotype was recovered from a young man in good health. Some clones in this sample may be carry-over from other donors' samples. The specimen sequenced was naive CD8+ T cells from PBMCs. The CDR3 protein is CAWTSEWPTDTQYF. The CDR3 DNA reads as TGTGCCTGGACTAGCGAATGGCCCACAGATACGCAGTATTTT.